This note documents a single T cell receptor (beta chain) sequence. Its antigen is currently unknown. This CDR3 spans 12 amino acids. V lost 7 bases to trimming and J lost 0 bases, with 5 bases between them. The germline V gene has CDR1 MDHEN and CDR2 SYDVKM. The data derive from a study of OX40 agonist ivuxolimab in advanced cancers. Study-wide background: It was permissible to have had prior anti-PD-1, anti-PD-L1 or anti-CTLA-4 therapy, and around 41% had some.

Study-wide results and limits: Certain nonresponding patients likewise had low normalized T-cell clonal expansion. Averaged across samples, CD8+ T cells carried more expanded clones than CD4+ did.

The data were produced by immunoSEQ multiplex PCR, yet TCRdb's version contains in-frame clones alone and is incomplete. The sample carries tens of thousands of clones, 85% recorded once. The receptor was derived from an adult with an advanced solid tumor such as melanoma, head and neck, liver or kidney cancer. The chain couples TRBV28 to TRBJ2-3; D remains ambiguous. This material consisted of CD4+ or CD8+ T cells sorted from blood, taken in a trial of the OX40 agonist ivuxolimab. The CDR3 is CASTISTDTQYF. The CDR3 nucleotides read TGTGCCAGCACCATAAGCACAGATACGCAGTATTTT.